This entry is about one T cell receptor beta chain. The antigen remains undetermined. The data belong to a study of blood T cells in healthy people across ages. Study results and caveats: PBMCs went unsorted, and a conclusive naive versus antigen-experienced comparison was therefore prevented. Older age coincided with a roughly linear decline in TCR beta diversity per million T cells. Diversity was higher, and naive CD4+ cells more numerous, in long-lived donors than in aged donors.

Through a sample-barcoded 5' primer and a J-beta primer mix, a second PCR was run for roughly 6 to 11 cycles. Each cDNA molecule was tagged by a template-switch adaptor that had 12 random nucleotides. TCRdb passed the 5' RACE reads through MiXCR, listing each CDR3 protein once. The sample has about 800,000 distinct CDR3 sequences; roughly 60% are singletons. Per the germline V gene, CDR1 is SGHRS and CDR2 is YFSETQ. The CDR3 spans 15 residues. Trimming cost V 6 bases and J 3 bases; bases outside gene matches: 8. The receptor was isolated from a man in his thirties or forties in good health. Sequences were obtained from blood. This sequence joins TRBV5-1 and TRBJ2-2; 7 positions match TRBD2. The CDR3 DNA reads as TGCGCCAGCATGGGAGGGAACAGTTACACCGGGGAGCTGTTTTTT. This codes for CASMGGNSYTGELFF.